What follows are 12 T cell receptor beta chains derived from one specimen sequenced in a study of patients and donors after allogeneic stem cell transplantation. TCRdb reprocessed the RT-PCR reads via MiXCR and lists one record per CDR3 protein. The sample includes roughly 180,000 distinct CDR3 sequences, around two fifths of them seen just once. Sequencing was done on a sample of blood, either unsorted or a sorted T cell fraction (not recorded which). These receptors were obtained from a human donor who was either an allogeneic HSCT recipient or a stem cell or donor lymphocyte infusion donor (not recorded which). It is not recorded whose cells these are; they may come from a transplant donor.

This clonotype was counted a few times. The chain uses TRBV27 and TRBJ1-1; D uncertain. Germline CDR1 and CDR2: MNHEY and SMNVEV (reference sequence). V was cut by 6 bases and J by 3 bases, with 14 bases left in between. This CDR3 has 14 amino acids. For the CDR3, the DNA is TGTGCCAGCAGACCCGGGGTAATGGACACTGAAGCTTTCTTT. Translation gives CASRPGVMDTEAFF.

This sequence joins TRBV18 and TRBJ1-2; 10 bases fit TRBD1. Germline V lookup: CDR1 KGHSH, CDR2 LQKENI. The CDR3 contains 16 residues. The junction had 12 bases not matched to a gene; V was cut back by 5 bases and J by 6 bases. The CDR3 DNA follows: TGTGCCAGCTCAGCGGGAACCGGGACAGGGGTGAATGGCTACACCTTC. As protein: CASSAGTGTGVNGYTF.

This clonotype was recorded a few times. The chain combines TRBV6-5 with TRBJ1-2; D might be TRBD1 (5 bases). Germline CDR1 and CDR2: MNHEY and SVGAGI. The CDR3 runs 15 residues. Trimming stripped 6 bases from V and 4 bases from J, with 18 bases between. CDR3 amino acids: CASRGLGELGYGYTF. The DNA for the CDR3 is TGTGCCAGCAGGGGATTGGGGGAGCTGGGCTATGGCTACACCTTC.

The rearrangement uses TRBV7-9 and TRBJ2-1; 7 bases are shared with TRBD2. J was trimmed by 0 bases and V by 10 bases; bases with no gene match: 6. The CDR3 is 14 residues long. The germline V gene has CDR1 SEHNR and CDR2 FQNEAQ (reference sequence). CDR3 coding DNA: TGTGCCATTCAACAGCGGGACTCCTACAATGAGCAGTTCTTC. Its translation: CAIQQRDSYNEQFF.

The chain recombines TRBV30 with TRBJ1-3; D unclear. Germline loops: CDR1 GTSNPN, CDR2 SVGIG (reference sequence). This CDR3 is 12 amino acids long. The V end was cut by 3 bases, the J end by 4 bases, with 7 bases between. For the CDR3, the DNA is TGTGCCTGGAGATTGGGGGGAAACACCATATATTTT. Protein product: CAWRLGGNTIYF.

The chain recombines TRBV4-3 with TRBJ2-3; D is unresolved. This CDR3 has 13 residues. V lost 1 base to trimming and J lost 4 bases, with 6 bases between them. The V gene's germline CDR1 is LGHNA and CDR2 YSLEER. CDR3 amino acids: CASSQGSADTQYF. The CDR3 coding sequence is TGCGCCAGCAGCCAAGGCTCTGCAGATACGCAGTATTTT.

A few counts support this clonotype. The CDR3 sequence is CASSHLIGGNGYTF. The CDR3 bases are TGTGCCAGCAGCCACTTAATAGGGGGTAATGGCTACACCTTC. The chain has TRBV7-8 and TRBJ1-2; maybe TRBD1 (6 bases). This CDR3 is 14 amino acids long. CDR1 and CDR2 from the germline V gene are SGHVS and FQNEAQ. The germline V and J ends were trimmed by 5 bases and 6 bases, with 16 bases remaining between them.

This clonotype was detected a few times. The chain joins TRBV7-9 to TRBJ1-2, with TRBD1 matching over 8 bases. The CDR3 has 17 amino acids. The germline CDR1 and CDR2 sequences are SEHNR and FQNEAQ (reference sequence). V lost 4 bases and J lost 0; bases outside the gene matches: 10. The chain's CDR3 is CASSSTGGDYPNYGYTF. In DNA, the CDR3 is TGTGCCAGCAGCTCTACAGGGGGGGACTATCCTAACTATGGCTACACCTTC.

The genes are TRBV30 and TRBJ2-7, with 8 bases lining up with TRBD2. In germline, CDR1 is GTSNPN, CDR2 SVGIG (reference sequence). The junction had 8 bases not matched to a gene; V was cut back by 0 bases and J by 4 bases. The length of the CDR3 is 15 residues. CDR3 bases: TGTGCCTGGAGTGTCCCCGGGAGGGCCATTTACGAGCAGTACTTC. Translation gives CAWSVPGRAIYEQYF.

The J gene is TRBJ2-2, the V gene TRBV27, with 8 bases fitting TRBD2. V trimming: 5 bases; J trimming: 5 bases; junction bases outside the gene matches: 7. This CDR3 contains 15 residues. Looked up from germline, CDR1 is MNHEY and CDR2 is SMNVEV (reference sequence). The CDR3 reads CASSRRGGRTGELFF. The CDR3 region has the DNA TGTGCCAGCAGTCGCCGGGGGGGCAGAACCGGGGAGCTGTTTTTT.

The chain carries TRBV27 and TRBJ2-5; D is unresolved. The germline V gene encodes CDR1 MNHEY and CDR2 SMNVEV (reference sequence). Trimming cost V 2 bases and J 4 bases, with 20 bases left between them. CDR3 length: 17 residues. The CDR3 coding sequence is TGTGCCAGCAGTTTAGAGAAAAAAACGGATTCTGTAGAGACCCAGTACTTC. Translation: CASSLEKKTDSVETQYF.

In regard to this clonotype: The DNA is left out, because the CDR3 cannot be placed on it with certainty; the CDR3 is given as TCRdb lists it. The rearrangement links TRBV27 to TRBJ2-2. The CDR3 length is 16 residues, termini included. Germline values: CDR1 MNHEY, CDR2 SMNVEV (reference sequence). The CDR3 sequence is CATRFFGRKNTGELFF.